Presented here are 27 T cell receptor beta chains from one specimen sequenced in a study of technical replicates of blood from several donors. This table comes from immunoSEQ multiplex PCR, and its TCRdb copy is limited to in-frame clones, with some not included. The sample yields more than 50,000 clones, around nine tenths seen once. Sequences were obtained from PBMCs. These receptors originate from a human donor in good health. Some clones in this sample may be carry-over from other donors' samples.

V gene TRBV7-2 combines with J gene TRBJ1-2; TRBD1 aligns across 7 bases. The V segment lost 5 bases and the J segment 5 bases; nucleotides outside the gene matches: 8. From germline, CDR1 is SGHTA and CDR2 FQGNSA. The CDR3 length is 14 residues. The CDR3 coding sequence is TGTGCCAGCAGCATATCACAGGGGAAGTATGGCTACACCTTC. Amino acids: CASSISQGKYGYTF. The full variable domain, with the rest looked up from reference TRBV7-2 and TRBJ1-2, is GAGVSQSPSNKVTEKGKDVELRCDPISGHTALYWYRQSLGQGLEFLIYFQGNSAPDKSGLPSDRFSAERTGGSVSTLTIQRTQQEDSAVYLCASSISQGKYGYTFGSGTRLTVV.

J is TRBJ2-7 and V is TRBV2, with a possible D match to TRBD2 (5 bases). The CDR3 runs 14 residues. The V gene's germline CDR1 is SNHLY and CDR2 FYNNEI. V lost 4 bases, J lost 5 bases, and 15 bases lay in between. The DNA of the CDR3 is TGTGCCAGCAGTGGTTTGCTTACGGGGAACGAGCAGTACTTC. Translated: CASSGLLTGNEQYF.

This clone appeared once. The chain employs TRBV5-1 and TRBJ1-1, with 11 bases identical to TRBD1. CDR1 and CDR2 from the germline V gene are SGHRS and YFSETQ. The V and J ends lost 0 bases and 8 bases, in that order; junction bases with no gene match: 0. This CDR3 spans 13 amino acids. CDR3: CASSLGTGGEAFF. The CDR3 region has the DNA TGCGCCAGCAGCTTGGGGACAGGGGGCGAAGCTTTCTTT.

This rearrangement joins TRBV29-1 to TRBJ1-4, with 8 bases aligning to TRBD1. Germline CDR1 reads SQVTM; CDR2 reads ANQGSEA. The CDR3 has 15 residues. With V trimmed by 1 base and J by 3 bases, 4 bases remained unmatched. In DNA form, the CDR3 reads TGCAGCGTTGAAGGGACAGGGCGGGCTAATGAAAAACTGTTTTTT. Translating it yields CSVEGTGRANEKLFF.

The chain is built from TRBV9 and TRBJ2-2, with 8 bases aligning to TRBD2. The CDR3 runs 15 residues. V lost 4 bases and J lost 1; bases outside the gene matches: 3. Germline loops: CDR1 SGDLS, CDR2 YYNGEE. In nucleotides, the CDR3 is TGTGCCAGCAGCTTAGCGGGGATGAACACCGGGGAGCTGTTTTTT. It is translated as CASSLAGMNTGELFF.

This sequence joins TRBV4-3 and TRBJ1-6; the D is unclear. The CDR3 totals 14 residues. Germline CDR1 is LGHNA and CDR2 is YSLEER. V was pared by 0 bases and J by 6 bases, with 6 bases between. CDR3 sequence reads: CASSQEQINSPLHF. The CDR3 coding sequence is TGCGCCAGCAGCCAAGAACAGATTAATTCACCCCTCCACTTT.

The chain is built from TRBV10-3 and TRBJ2-1, with 8 bases that match TRBD2. Unmatched junction bases numbered 4, after V lost 4 bases and J lost 2 bases. CDR3 length equals 15 residues. In germline, CDR1 is ENHRY, CDR2 SYGVKD. CDR3 coding DNA: TGTGCCATCAGTGTGGGACTAGACACCTACAATGAGCAGTTCTTC. Translation gives CAISVGLDTYNEQFF.

The chain carries TRBV14 and TRBJ2-7; TRBD1 agrees at 7 bases. The CDR3 extends over 12 amino acids. The J segment lost 4 bases and the V segment lost 4 bases, leaving 1 base of the junction unmatched. CDR1 is SGHDN, CDR2 FVKESK, per germline. The CDR3, as DNA: TGTGCCAGCAGCCCACAGGGGTACGAGCAGTACTTC. Its translation is CASSPQGYEQYF.

The genes are TRBV6-6 and TRBJ1-3, with D perhaps matching TRBD1 (6 bases). The CDR3 runs to 14 residues. The germline V and J ends were trimmed by 5 bases and 3 bases, with 11 bases remaining between them. Germline V gene sequence: CDR1 MNHNY, CDR2 SVGAGI (reference sequence). The CDR3 nucleotides are TGTGCCAGCAGTCAACAGGGCAGTGGAAACACCATATATTTT. Translation: CASSQQGSGNTIYF.

The rearrangement joins TRBV7-9 to TRBJ1-1; D remains unclear. This CDR3 has 15 amino acids. Germline lookup yields CDR1 SEHNR and CDR2 FQNEAQ (reference sequence). Trimming cost V 6 bases and J 0 bases, with 14 bases left between them. CDR3 amino acids: CASRPKQRLNTEAFF. For the CDR3, the DNA is TGTGCCAGCAGACCAAAACAGAGATTGAACACTGAAGCTTTCTTT.

The chain couples TRBV5-5 to TRBJ1-2; no definite D call. Germline lookup yields CDR1 SGHKS and CDR2 YYEKEE (reference sequence). The CDR3 runs to 15 residues. The ends were cut back, 0 bases at V and 5 bases at J, with 14 bases in the middle. CDR3 sequence: CASSLAIDRGYGYTF. The CDR3 DNA reads as TGTGCCAGCAGCTTGGCCATCGACCGCGGGTATGGCTACACCTTC. Together with reference TRBV5-5 and TRBJ1-2, the CDR3 gives the full variable domain: DAGVTQSPTHLIKTRGQQVTLRCSPISGHKSVSWYQQVLGQGPQFIFQYYEKEERGRGNFPDRFSARQFPNYSSELNVNALLLGDSALYLCASSLAIDRGYGYTFGSGTRLTVV.

This sequence joins TRBV18 and TRBJ1-1; 9 nucleotides align to TRBD1. There are 16 residues in the CDR3. J lost 4 bases, V lost 3 bases, and 9 bases had no gene match. Germline V lookup: CDR1 KGHSH, CDR2 LQKENI. The CDR3 reads CASSPRDRDKGTEAFF. The CDR3 DNA reads TGTGCCAGCTCACCGAGGGACAGGGACAAGGGCACTGAAGCTTTCTTT.

The V call is TRBV7-9, the J call TRBJ1-2; D not resolved. CDR3 size: 13 residues. The germline gives CDR1 SEHNR, CDR2 FQNEAQ (reference sequence). The germline V and J ends were trimmed by 5 bases and 8 bases, with 15 bases remaining between them. CDR3: CASSLREGVGYTF. Here the CDR3 DNA reads TGTGCCAGCAGCCTTCGGGAGGGAGTAGGCTACACCTTC.

The chain carries TRBV5-4 and TRBJ1-4; 9 positions match TRBD1. The CDR3 length is 16 residues. The J segment lost 2 bases and the V segment lost 1 base, leaving 3 bases of the junction unmatched. Per the germline V gene, CDR1 is SGHNT and CDR2 is YYREEE (reference sequence). The CDR3 loop is CASSLLGQGTNEKLFF. CDR3 nucleotide sequence: TGTGCCAGCAGCTTGCTTGGACAGGGGACTAATGAAAAACTGTTTTTT.

The chain joins TRBV7-9 to TRBJ2-1; 7 bases are a match to TRBD1. Germline V CDR1 and CDR2: SEHNR, FQNEAQ (reference sequence). Unmatched junction bases numbered 14, after V lost 5 bases and J lost 4 bases. CDR3 length equals 17 residues. CDR3 region: CASSLVGEGTAYNEQFF. The CDR3 bases are TGTGCCAGCAGCCTCGTCGGGGAAGGGACAGCTTACAATGAGCAGTTCTTC.

DNA for the CDR3: TGTGCCAGCCAGGGTGCGTACGAGCAGTACTTC. Its translation is CASQGAYEQYF. The chain employs TRBV2 and TRBJ2-7; tentative D call: TRBD1 (5 bases). The CDR3 is 11 residues long. The germline V gene has CDR1 SNHLY and CDR2 FYNNEI. Trimming cost V 8 bases and J 4 bases, with 9 bases left between them.

Only one count was recorded for this clone. The chain has TRBV7-8 and TRBJ2-7; TRBD2 matches at 7 bases. This CDR3 region has 15 residues. The germline CDR1 and CDR2 sequences are SGHVS and FQNEAQ. Trimming took 1 base from V and 1 from J; bases not matched to a gene: 4. In DNA form, the CDR3 reads TGTGCCAGCAGCTTAGGCGGGAGTAGATCCTACGAGCAGTACTTC. As protein: CASSLGGSRSYEQYF.

The chain links TRBV18 to TRBJ2-3; 8 bases match TRBD1. The CDR3 spans 14 residues. CDR1 is KGHSH and CDR2 is LQKENI in the germline V gene. V shed 4 bases and J 6 bases; nucleotides not matched to a gene: 6. The CDR3 nucleotides read TGTGCCAGCTCACTTGGGACAGGTGGCGATACGCAGTATTTT. Translation gives CASSLGTGGDTQYF.

The chain employs TRBV5-1 and TRBJ2-2, with 13 bases matching TRBD2. Per germline, CDR1 SGHRS and CDR2 YFSETQ. V trimming: 2 bases; J trimming: 2 bases; junction bases outside the gene matches: 3. The CDR3 is 17 amino acids. The CDR3 DNA follows: TGCGCCAGCAGCTTACTAGCGGGGGGGCCAAACACCGGGGAGCTGTTTTTT. Encoded protein: CASSLLAGGPNTGELFF.

The chain joins TRBV7-9 to TRBJ2-1; a possible D gene is TRBD2 (5 bases). The ends were cut back, 6 bases at V and 6 bases at J, with 15 bases in the middle. The CDR3 covers 14 residues. Germline CDR1 reads SEHNR; CDR2 reads FQNEAQ (reference sequence). The CDR3 bases are TGTGCCAGCAGGGCGGGCCTCAGCCCCAATGAGCAGTTCTTC. Protein product: CASRAGLSPNEQFF.

The rearrangement links TRBV4-3 to TRBJ2-1; 7 bases match TRBD2. V dropped 0 bases and J dropped 7; count of bases not matched to a gene: 6. There are 15 residues in the CDR3. Germline CDR1 LGHNA, CDR2 YSLEER. CDR3 sequence: CASSQEGDYLNEQFF. CDR3 DNA sequence: TGCGCCAGCAGCCAAGAGGGGGACTATCTTAATGAGCAGTTCTTC.

The chain is built from TRBV7-3 and TRBJ2-6; TRBD1 matches at 7 bases. The CDR3 extends over 17 amino acids. Germline CDR1 and CDR2: SGHTA and FQGTGA. The ends lost 5 bases at V and 0 bases at J; junction bases unmatched: 7. Here the CDR3 DNA reads TGTGCCAGCAGCCTGACAGGGATCATCTCTGGGGCCAACGTCCTGACTTTC. It translates to CASSLTGIISGANVLTF. Full variable domain (remainder filled in from reference TRBV7-3 and TRBJ2-6): GAGVSQTPSNKVTEKGKYVELRCDPISGHTALYWYRQSLGQGPEFLIYFQGTGAADDSGLPNDRFFAVRPEGSVSTLKIQRTERGDSAVYLCASSLTGIISGANVLTFGAGSRLTVL.

V usage is TRBV7-3 and J usage is TRBJ1-2; weak D call: TRBD1 (6 bases). The CDR3 loop spans 14 amino acids. Germline V CDR1 and CDR2: SGHTA, FQGTGA. Trimming took off 1 base at V and 3 bases at J, with 9 bases between the two ends. The CDR3 reads CASSLIRGDYGYTF. In nucleotides, the CDR3 is TGTGCCAGCAGCTTAATCAGGGGTGACTATGGCTACACCTTC.

This clone was counted only a few times. The rearrangement links TRBV10-3 to TRBJ2-2; TRBD2 is a possible D gene (5 bases). Germline CDR1 ENHRY, CDR2 SYGVKD. The CDR3 spans 14 residues. Trimming shortened V by 6 bases and J by 6 bases, and 14 bases separated the two germline ends. The CDR3 DNA reads TGTGCCATCAGCTCCCCTAGCCCCCCCGGGGAGCTGTTTTTT. It yields the protein CAISSPSPPGELFF.

This clone turned up a few times. This chain links TRBV4-1 with TRBJ2-7; 10 nucleotides match TRBD1. Germline assignment: CDR1 MGHRA and CDR2 YSYEKL. This CDR3 region has 15 residues. After removal of 6 bases from V and 0 bases from J, the junction contained 5 bases not matched to a gene. The CDR3 DNA reads as TGCGCCAGCAGTCGGACAGGGGGAGACTCCTACGAGCAGTACTTC. This gives the protein CASSRTGGDSYEQYF.

This chain joins TRBV15 and TRBJ2-2; 7 nucleotides line up with TRBD1. Germline CDR1 and CDR2: LNHNV and YYDKDF (reference sequence). With 1 base clipped from V and 2 bases from J, the junction kept 7 bases outside the gene matches. The CDR3 is 17 residues long. The CDR3 DNA sequence: TGTGCCACCAGCAGAGTCCCCGACAGGGCAAACACCGGGGAGCTGTTTTTT. This sequence encodes CATSRVPDRANTGELFF.

The V and J genes are TRBV9 and TRBJ2-1, with TRBD1 identical over 9 bases. Germline lookup yields CDR1 SGDLS and CDR2 YYNGEE. J was trimmed by 8 bases and V by 1 base; bases with no gene match: 7. This CDR3 region has 15 residues. DNA of the CDR3: TGTGCCAGCAGCGTACGACAGGGGGTCATCGATGAGCAGTTCTTC. The encoded protein is CASSVRQGVIDEQFF. The whole variable domain, remainder taken from reference TRBV9 and TRBJ2-1, is DSGVTQTPKHLITATGQRVTLRCSPRSGDLSVYWYQQSLDQGLQFLIQYYNGEERAKGNILERFSAQQFPDLHSELNLSSLELGDSALYFCASSVRQGVIDEQFFGPGTRLTVL.